This TCR beta chain came from a study of T cell changes during pregnancy in multiple sclerosis. The table came from immunoSEQ multiplex PCR; TCRdb's copy has only in-frame clones and leaves some out. The data hold some 54,000 clones, with approximately 94% observed a single time. The CDR3 is made up of 12 amino acids. V was trimmed by 5 bases and J by 9 bases, leaving 11 bases between them. Germline lookup yields CDR1 SGHTA and CDR2 FQGNSA. This TCR came from a female donor with multiple sclerosis, enrolled in a pregnancy study. J is TRBJ2-1 and V is TRBV7-2; D uncertain. The specimen was CD8+ T cells from peripheral blood mononuclear cells, collected in the third trimester of pregnancy. CDR3 DNA sequence: TGTGCCAGCAGCCCATTTGCAGGTGAGCAGTTCTTC. This translates into CASSPFAGEQFF.